The rows below give T cell receptor beta chains drawn from one sample of a study of cytomegalovirus exposure and HLA in healthy donors. Profiled with immunoSEQ multiplex PCR; TCRdb holds only in-frame clones, not every one. The data show about 150,000 clones, roughly three quarters seen once. The sequencing input was PBMCs. These receptors all stem from a young man in good health and CMV-seronegative. Both conserved end residues are part of each CDR3. The order of the fields is D gene, J gene, clone size, V gene, CDR3 DNA, CDR3 protein. A D gene is named only where the DNA matches it firmly. Part of the rows lack a size; the others show once, few, many or a class for expanded clones.

D: -
J: TRBJ2-5
size: -
V: TRBV28
DNA: TGTGCCAGCAGTTTATGGGCCCAGGGGGGAGAGACCCAGTACTTC
CDR3: CASSLWAQGGETQYF

D: TRBD1
J: TRBJ1-5
size: -
V: TRBV7-9
DNA: TGTGCCGGAGGACAGGACAATCAGCCCCAGCATTTT
CDR3: CAGGQDNQPQHF

D: -
J: TRBJ1-1
size: -
V: TRBV7-9
DNA: TGTGCCAGCAGCTTGGTCTCAGGGGACACTGAAGCTTTCTTT
CDR3: CASSLVSGDTEAFF

D: TRBD1
J: TRBJ2-7
size: once
V: TRBV19
DNA: TGTGCCAGTAGTATAGGGACAGGGCCCTACGAGCAGTACTTC
CDR3: CASSIGTGPYEQYF

D: -
J: TRBJ2-5
size: -
V: TRBV5-6
DNA: TGTGCCAGCAGCCCCCGGACGGGAAAACAAGAGACCCAGTACTTC
CDR3: CASSPRTGKQETQYF

D: TRBD1
J: TRBJ2-4
size: -
V: TRBV7-9
DNA: TGTGCCAGCAGCCTCGAGACAGGGATGAAAAACATTCAGTACTTC
CDR3: CASSLETGMKNIQYF

D: -
J: TRBJ1-1
size: -
V: TRBV6-5
DNA: TGTGCCAGCAGTTATGGGGAGTGGAACACTGAAGCTTTCTTT
CDR3: CASSYGEWNTEAFF

D: -
J: TRBJ2-5
size: -
V: TRBV5-1
DNA: TGCGCCAGCAGCTTGGTCGGAGGGTGGGAGACCCAGTACTTC
CDR3: CASSLVGGWETQYF

D: TRBD2
J: TRBJ2-3
size: -
V: TRBV10-3
DNA: TGTGCCACCGAGCGGGAGGGTGACACAGATACGCAGTATTTT
CDR3: CATEREGDTDTQYF

D: -
J: TRBJ2-2
size: -
V: TRBV5-1
DNA: TGCGCCAGCAGCTTACTGACTAGAGCGAGCGGGGAGCTGTTTTTT
CDR3: CASSLLTRASGELFF

D: TRBD1
J: TRBJ2-7
size: -
V: TRBV19
DNA: TGTGCCAGTAGACAGGGGGACTACGAGCAGTACTTC
CDR3: CASRQGDYEQYF

D: TRBD2
J: TRBJ2-1
size: few
V: TRBV11-1
DNA: TGTGCCAGCAGCTTAGAACTAGCGGGAGGCCCGCAGTTCTTC
CDR3: CASSLELAGGPQFF

D: -
J: TRBJ1-5
size: few
V: TRBV2
DNA: TGTGCCAGCAGCCCCCGGGGGGGGAATCAGCCCCAGCATTTT
CDR3: CASSPRGGNQPQHF

D: TRBD2
J: TRBJ2-7
size: -
V: TRBV6-1
DNA: TGTGCCAGCAGTGGGACTAGCGCCTCCTACGAGCAGTACTTC
CDR3: CASSGTSASYEQYF

D: -
J: TRBJ1-3
size: -
V: TRBV30
DNA: TGTGCCTGGAGTCCTACTGCCTCTGGAAACACCATATATTTT
CDR3: CAWSPTASGNTIYF

D: -
J: TRBJ1-1
size: -
V: TRBV5-6
DNA: TGTGCCAGCAGCTTGGGGGGGGCGGGGGGCAGCGGTGGAGCTTTCTTT
CDR3: CASSLGGAGGSGGAFF

D: TRBD2
J: TRBJ2-5
size: -
V: TRBV7-6
DNA: TGTGCCAGCAGCTTAGGGGGACTAGCAGCTCAAGAGACCCAGTACTTC
CDR3: CASSLGGLAAQETQYF

D: TRBD1
J: TRBJ1-4
size: -
V: TRBV5-1
DNA: TGCGCCAGCAGCTTGGGTGTACAGGGGCGCAATGAAAAACTGTTTTTT
CDR3: CASSLGVQGRNEKLFF

D: TRBD1
J: TRBJ1-2
size: -
V: TRBV10-3
DNA: TGTGCCATCAGTGAGATGGCAGGGGGCGCCTATGGCTACACCTTC
CDR3: CAISEMAGGAYGYTF

D: TRBD1
J: TRBJ2-3
size: -
V: TRBV6-4
DNA: TGTGCCAGCAGTGAACGGACAGGGTCGTTTGATACGCAGTATTTT
CDR3: CASSERTGSFDTQYF

D: TRBD1
J: TRBJ1-1
size: once
V: TRBV5-1
DNA: TGCGCCAGCAGCTTGGGACAGGGGGTTACTGAAGCTTTCTTT
CDR3: CASSLGQGVTEAFF

D: -
J: TRBJ2-3
size: -
V: TRBV5-1
DNA: TGCGCCAGCAGCTTGGGGCAGATTAGCACAGATACGCAGTATTTT
CDR3: CASSLGQISTDTQYF

D: TRBD1
J: TRBJ2-3
size: -
V: TRBV6-5
DNA: TGTGCCAGCAGTTACGTCGGGACAGCGAGCACAGATACGCAGTATTTT
CDR3: CASSYVGTASTDTQYF

D: -
J: TRBJ2-7
size: -
V: TRBV2
DNA: TGTGCCAGCAGTGAAACAGTGACTACTCCCTCCTACGAGCAGTACTTC
CDR3: CASSETVTTPSYEQYF

D: -
J: TRBJ1-2
size: -
V: TRBV28
DNA: TGTGCCAGCAGTTTATCACTATCTCGAGGCTATGGCTACACCTTC
CDR3: CASSLSLSRGYGYTF

D: -
J: TRBJ2-1
size: -
V: TRBV5-1
DNA: TGCGCCAGCAGCTTGGGTATTGACAGGGACTATGAGCAGTTCTTC
CDR3: CASSLGIDRDYEQFF

D: TRBD2
J: TRBJ2-2
size: -
V: TRBV28
DNA: TGTGCCAGCAGGTGGACTAGCGGGAGCACCGGGGAGCTGTTTTTT
CDR3: CASRWTSGSTGELFF